These 3 T cell receptor beta chains share one sample of origin, sequenced in a study of regulatory T cells in long-lasting Graves disease. The time point is: newly diagnosed GD, antithyroid drugs for less than 3 months. Making the TCR library involved RNA that had been extracted from PBMCs. With iRepertoire HTBI primers and Arm-PCR of CDR3 regions, TCR beta libraries were built. In TCRdb, the multiplex PCR reads were re-called with MiXCR into one record per CDR3 protein. This repertoire shows around 250,000 distinct CDR3 sequences, 15% to 20% found once; its top ten account for roughly 15%. These data were also reused for a study on T cells in Graves' hyperthyroidism and ophthalmopathy.

The material sequenced was peripheral blood mononuclear cells (PBMCs), taken at new diagnosis, from a patient treated with antithyroid drugs. These receptors came from a woman aged 25-40 years with Graves disease.

This sequence joins TRBV3-1 and TRBJ1-1; a possible D gene is TRBD1 (5 bases). V was pared by 4 bases and J by 3 bases, with 21 bases between. The CDR3 is 17 residues long. Germline V gene sequence: CDR1 LGHDT, CDR2 YNNKEL (reference sequence). The CDR3 DNA reads as TGTGCCAGCAGCCCCGTGGTGGGGGGGGGACGGTACACTGAAGCTTTCTTT. Translation: CASSPVVGGGRYTEAFF.

In its sample, this clonotype was seen many times. V usage is TRBV20-1 and J usage is TRBJ1-5; a possible D gene is TRBD1 (6 bases). Germline loops: CDR1 DFQATT, CDR2 SNEGSKA (reference sequence). The CDR3 extends over 15 amino acids. The V end was cut by 3 bases, the J end by 6 bases, with 18 bases between. CDR3 amino acids: CSARGTDRDSQPQHF. DNA for the CDR3: TGCAGTGCTAGGGGTACGGACAGAGATAGTCAGCCCCAGCATTTT.

V is TRBV30 and J is TRBJ1-1; no definite D call. V gave up 0 bases and J gave up 3 bases, with 8 bases separating them. Germline V CDR1 and CDR2: GTSNPN, SVGIG (reference sequence). The CDR3 sequence is 13 residues long. CDR3 coding DNA: TGTGCCTGGAGTGTACGAGAGGACACTGAAGCTTTCTTT. Translating it yields CAWSVREDTEAFF.